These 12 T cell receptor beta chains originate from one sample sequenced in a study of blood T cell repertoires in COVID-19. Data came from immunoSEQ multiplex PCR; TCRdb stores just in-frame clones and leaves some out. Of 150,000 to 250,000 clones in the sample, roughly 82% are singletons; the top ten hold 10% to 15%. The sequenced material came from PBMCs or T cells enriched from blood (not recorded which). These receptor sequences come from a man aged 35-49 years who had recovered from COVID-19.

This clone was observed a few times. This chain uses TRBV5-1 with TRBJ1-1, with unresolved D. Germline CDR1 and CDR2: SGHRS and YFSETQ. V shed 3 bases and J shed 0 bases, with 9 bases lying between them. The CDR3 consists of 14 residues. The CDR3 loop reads CASSSPHMNTEAFF. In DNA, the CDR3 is TGCGCCAGCAGCTCGCCACATATGAACACTGAAGCTTTCTTT.

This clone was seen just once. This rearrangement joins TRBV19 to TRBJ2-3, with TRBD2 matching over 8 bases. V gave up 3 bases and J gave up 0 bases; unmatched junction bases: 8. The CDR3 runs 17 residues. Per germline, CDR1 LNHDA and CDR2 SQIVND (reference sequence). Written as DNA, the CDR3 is TGTGCCAGTAGTATCAAGCGGGAGTATCGGAGCACAGATACGCAGTATTTT. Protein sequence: CASSIKREYRSTDTQYF.

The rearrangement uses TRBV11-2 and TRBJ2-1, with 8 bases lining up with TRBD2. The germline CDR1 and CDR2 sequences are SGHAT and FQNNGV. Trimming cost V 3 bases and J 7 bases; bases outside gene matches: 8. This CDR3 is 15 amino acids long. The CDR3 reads CASSLGTGGANEQFF. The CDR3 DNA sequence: TGTGCCAGCAGCTTGGGTACGGGAGGGGCGAATGAGCAGTTCTTC.

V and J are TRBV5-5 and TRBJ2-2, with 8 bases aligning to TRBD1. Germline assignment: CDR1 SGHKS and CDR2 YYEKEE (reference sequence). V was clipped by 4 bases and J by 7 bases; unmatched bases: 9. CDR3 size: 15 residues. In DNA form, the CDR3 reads TGTGCCAGCAGCCCGGACAGGGAGCAAAACGGGGAGCTGTTTTTT. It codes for CASSPDREQNGELFF. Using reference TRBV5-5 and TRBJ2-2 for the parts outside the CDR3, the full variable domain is DAGVTQSPTHLIKTRGQQVTLRCSPISGHKSVSWYQQVLGQGPQFIFQYYEKEERGRGNFPDRFSARQFPNYSSELNVNALLLGDSALYLCASSPDREQNGELFFGEGSRLTVL.

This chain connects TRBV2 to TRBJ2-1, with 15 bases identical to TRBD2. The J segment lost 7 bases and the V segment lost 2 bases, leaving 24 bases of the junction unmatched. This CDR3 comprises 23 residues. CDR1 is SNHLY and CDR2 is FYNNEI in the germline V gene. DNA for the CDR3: TGTGCCAGCAGTGAATTGGGAGGCTTCGACGGGGGGACTAGCGGGAGGAGGGGAAATGAGCAGTTCTTC. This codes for CASSELGGFDGGTSGRRGNEQFF.

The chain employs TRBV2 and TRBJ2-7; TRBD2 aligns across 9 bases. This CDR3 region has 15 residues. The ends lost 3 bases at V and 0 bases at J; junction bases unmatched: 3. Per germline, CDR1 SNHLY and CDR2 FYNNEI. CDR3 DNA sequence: TGTGCCAGCAGTGATAGCGGGGGAAGCTCCTACGAGCAGTACGTC. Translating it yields CASSDSGGSSYEQYV.

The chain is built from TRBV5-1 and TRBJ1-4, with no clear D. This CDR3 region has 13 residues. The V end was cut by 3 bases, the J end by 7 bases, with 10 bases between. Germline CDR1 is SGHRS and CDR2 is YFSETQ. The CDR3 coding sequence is TGCGCCAGCAGCTCAGCGGTCGGTGAAAAACTGTTTTTT. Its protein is CASSSAVGEKLFF.

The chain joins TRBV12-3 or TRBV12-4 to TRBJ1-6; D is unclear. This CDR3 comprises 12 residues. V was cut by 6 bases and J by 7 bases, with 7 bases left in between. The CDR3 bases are TGTGCCAGCAGCGGAGAGAATTCACCCCTCCACTTT. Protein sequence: CASSGENSPLHF.

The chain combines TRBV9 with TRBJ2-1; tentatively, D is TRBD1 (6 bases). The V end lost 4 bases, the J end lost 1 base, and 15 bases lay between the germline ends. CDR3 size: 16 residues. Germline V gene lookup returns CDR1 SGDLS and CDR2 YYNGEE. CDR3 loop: CASSTTGTPSYNEQFF. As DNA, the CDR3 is TGTGCCAGCAGCACCACCGGGACACCTTCCTACAATGAGCAGTTCTTC.

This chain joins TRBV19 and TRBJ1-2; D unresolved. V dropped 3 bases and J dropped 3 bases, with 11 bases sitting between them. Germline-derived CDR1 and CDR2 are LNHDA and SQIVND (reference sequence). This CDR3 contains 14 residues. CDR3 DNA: TGTGCCAGTAGTATTATCGGGTATGACTATGGCTACACCTTC. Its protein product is CASSIIGYDYGYTF.

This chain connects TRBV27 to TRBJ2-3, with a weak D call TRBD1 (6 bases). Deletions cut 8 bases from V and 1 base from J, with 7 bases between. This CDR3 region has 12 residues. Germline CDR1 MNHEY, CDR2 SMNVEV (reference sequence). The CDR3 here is CASWTGTDTQYF. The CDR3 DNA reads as TGTGCCAGCTGGACAGGCACAGATACGCAGTATTTT.

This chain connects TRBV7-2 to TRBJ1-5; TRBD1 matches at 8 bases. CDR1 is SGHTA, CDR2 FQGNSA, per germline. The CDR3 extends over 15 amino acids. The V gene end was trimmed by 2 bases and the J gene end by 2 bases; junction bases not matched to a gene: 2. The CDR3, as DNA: TGTGCCAGCAGCTTAACAGGGGGAGGCAATCAGCCCCAGCATTTT. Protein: CASSLTGGGNQPQHF.